This T cell receptor (beta chain) was found in a study of T-cell memory formation after mild COVID-19. At the level of the study: Most TCR clusters belonged to a single donor. Study-level points and caveats: CD4+ contracting clones were found mainly in CM and EM, and CD8+ ones in EMRA. CD4/CD8 balance held among clones contracting day 15 to 85, and later expanders leaned CD4+.

This clonotype was observed a handful of times. The antigen is not known. Germline V gene lookup returns CDR1 SEHNR and CDR2 FQNEAQ (reference sequence). The V and J ends lost 3 bases and 4 bases, in that order; junction bases with no gene match: 8. This CDR3 has 15 residues. After 5'RACE with constant-segment primers, TCR alpha and TCR beta cDNA libraries carrying sample barcodes and UMIs were obtained. TCRdb analysed the 5' RACE reads with MiXCR anew, one entry per CDR3 protein. The sample contains about 440,000 distinct CDR3 sequences, approximately 20% of which appear only once. The chain combines TRBV7-9 with TRBJ1-1; 7 bases map to TRBD1. The receptor was derived from an adult woman who had mild COVID-19 (a few samples of this study predate the infection). Cell type and time point are not known. Sequenced material: PBMCs or a T cell subset sorted from them (not recorded which). The DNA for the CDR3 is TGTGCCAGCAGCTTGGCTAGGGACAGACCCACTGAAGCTTTCTTT. Translation gives CASSLARDRPTEAFF.